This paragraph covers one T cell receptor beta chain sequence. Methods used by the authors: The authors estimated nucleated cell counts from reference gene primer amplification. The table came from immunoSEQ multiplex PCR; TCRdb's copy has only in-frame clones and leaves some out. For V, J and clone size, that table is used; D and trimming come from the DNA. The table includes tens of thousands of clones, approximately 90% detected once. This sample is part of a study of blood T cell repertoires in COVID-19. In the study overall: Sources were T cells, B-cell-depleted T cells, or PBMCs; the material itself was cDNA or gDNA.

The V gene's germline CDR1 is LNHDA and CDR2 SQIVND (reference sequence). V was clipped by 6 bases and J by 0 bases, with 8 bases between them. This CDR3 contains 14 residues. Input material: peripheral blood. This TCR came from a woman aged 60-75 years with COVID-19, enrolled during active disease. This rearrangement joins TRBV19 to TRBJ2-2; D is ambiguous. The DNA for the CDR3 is TGTGCCAGTAGAAGTACTTCGAACACCGGGGAGCTGTTTTTT. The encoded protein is CASRSTSNTGELFF.